The 12 T cell receptor beta chains reported below all come from one sample, sequenced in a study of shared clonotypes between healthy human individuals. TCRdb's copy holds only in-frame clones and misses some; the assay was immunoSEQ multiplex PCR. Counted here are about 820,000 clones, over 90% occurring once; the ten biggest clones make up less than 25%. The naive CD8 subset, CD45RO-negative cells positively selected for CCR7, excluded terminally differentiated effector memory CD45RA+ cells. Material: naive CD8+ T cells sorted from blood. The receptors shown here come from a man aged 30-40 years in good health.

The chain uses TRBV7-9 and TRBJ2-3; D is uncertain. V was pared by 2 bases and J by 5 bases, with 5 bases between. CDR1 and CDR2 from the germline V gene are SEHNR and FQNEAQ (reference sequence). The CDR3 loop spans 12 amino acids. CDR3 residues: CASSLWLDTQYF. The CDR3 coding sequence is TGTGCCAGCAGCTTATGGCTAGATACGCAGTATTTT.

The V call is TRBV28, the J call TRBJ2-5; TRBD2 aligns across 9 bases. Germline assignment: CDR1 MDHEN and CDR2 SYDVKM. The CDR3 is made up of 13 amino acids. The V and J ends lost 7 bases and 4 bases, in that order; junction bases with no gene match: 4. The DNA of the CDR3 is TGTGCCAGCATGAAACTAGCGGGAGAGACCCAGTACTTC. The encoded protein is CASMKLAGETQYF.

This chain uses TRBV4-3 with TRBJ2-3, with D possibly being TRBD1 or TRBD2 (6 bases each). The CDR3 is made up of 16 amino acids. The V and J ends lost 0 bases and 2 bases respectively, with 12 bases between them. Germline CDR1 and CDR2: LGHNA and YSLEER. The CDR3 protein is CASSQDRWGATDTQYF. The CDR3, as DNA: TGCGCCAGCAGCCAAGATCGTTGGGGGGCCACAGATACGCAGTATTTT.

The chain links TRBV27 to TRBJ2-7, with 7 bases matching TRBD2. Looked up from germline, CDR1 is MNHEY and CDR2 is SMNVEV (reference sequence). The CDR3 totals 15 residues. With V trimmed by 2 bases and J by 2 bases, 6 bases remained unmatched. CDR3 in DNA: TGTGCCAGCAGTTTAATCGGGGGAGGGCCCTACGAGCAGTACTTC. Translating gives CASSLIGGGPYEQYF.

The chain links TRBV11-2 to TRBJ1-1; no clear D. Germline V gene sequence: CDR1 SGHAT, CDR2 FQNNGV. V lost 5 bases and J 1 base, leaving 8 bases between the germline ends. The CDR3 totals 13 residues. CDR3 DNA sequence: TGTGCCAGCAGCGCACCAGGGAACACTGAAGCTTTCTTT. Protein product: CASSAPGNTEAFF.

The rearrangement joins TRBV28 to TRBJ1-5; D is uncertain. Germline lookup yields CDR1 MDHEN and CDR2 SYDVKM. The CDR3 totals 17 residues. Trimming took off 8 bases at V and 2 bases at J, with 22 bases between the two ends. The chain's CDR3 is CASQITGAPGGNQPQHF. The CDR3, as DNA: TGTGCCAGCCAAATCACCGGAGCACCCGGTGGCAATCAGCCCCAGCATTTT.

V gene TRBV9 combines with J gene TRBJ2-1, with TRBD2 matching 15 bases. Germline V gene sequence: CDR1 SGDLS, CDR2 YYNGEE. The CDR3 contains 16 residues. The V and J ends lost 0 bases and 8 bases, in that order; junction bases with no gene match: 3. CDR3 protein: CASSVEGLAGGHEQFF. The CDR3 bases are TGTGCCAGCAGCGTAGAGGGACTAGCGGGAGGACATGAGCAGTTCTTC.

This clone was seen just once. This specimen includes other DNA sequences encoding the same CDR3. The chain has TRBV7-9 and TRBJ2-5, with D unclear. V lost 5 bases and J 1 base, leaving 5 bases between the germline ends. Germline V gene sequence: CDR1 SEHNR, CDR2 FQNEAQ (reference sequence). The CDR3 contains 12 residues. Here the CDR3 reads CASSPFQETQYF. In DNA form, the CDR3 reads TGTGCCAGCAGCCCTTTCCAAGAGACCCAGTACTTC.

Notes on this clone: Mismatch with germline at one junction end may stem from a read error. This sequence joins TRBV7-9 and TRBJ2-7; 7 nucleotides agree with TRBD2. The germline V gene encodes CDR1 SEHNR and CDR2 FQNEAQ (reference sequence). This CDR3 region has 14 residues. CDR3: CASSLAANPYEQYF. The CDR3 nucleotides are TGTGCCAGCAGCCTAGCGGCGAATCCCTACGAGCAGTACTTC.

The V and J genes are TRBV25-1 and TRBJ2-4, with D maybe TRBD1 (5 bases). This CDR3 spans 16 amino acids. Deletions cut 7 bases from V and 0 bases from J, with 16 bases between. CDR1 is MGHDK, CDR2 SYGVNS, per germline. The CDR3 here is CASNGPAGLAKNIQYF. Here the CDR3 DNA reads TGTGCCAGCAATGGTCCAGCAGGGCTAGCCAAAAACATTCAGTACTTC.

CDR3 loop: CASKEASGNEQFF. In nucleotides, the CDR3 is TGTGCCAGCAAAGAGGCTAGCGGCAATGAGCAGTTCTTC. The rearrangement joins TRBV7-9 to TRBJ2-1, with 7 bases aligning to TRBD2. The CDR3 extends over 13 amino acids. Looked up from germline, CDR1 is SEHNR and CDR2 is FQNEAQ (reference sequence). Trimming at V came to 7 bases and at J to 6 bases, leaving 6 bases not matched to a gene.

V usage is TRBV14 and J usage is TRBJ2-2, with TRBD2 as a possible D gene (6 bases). The germline V gene has CDR1 SGHDN and CDR2 FVKESK. Trimming left V 0 bases short and J 0 bases short, with 11 bases between. The CDR3 has 17 amino acids. CDR3 amino acids: CASSQDPTRSNTGELFF. The CDR3 region has the DNA TGTGCCAGCAGCCAAGATCCGACTAGGTCGAACACCGGGGAGCTGTTTTTT. Complete variable domain (other parts from reference TRBV14 and TRBJ2-2): EAGVTQFPSHSVIEKGQTVTLRCDPISGHDNLYWYRRVMGKEIKFLLHFVKESKQDESGMPNNRFLAERTGGTYSTLKVQPAELEDSGVYFCASSQDPTRSNTGELFFGEGSRLTVL.